The rows below give T cell receptor beta chains drawn from one sample of a study of T cell responses to AZD1222 COVID-19 vaccine. Generated by immunoSEQ multiplex PCR, the TCRdb table keeps only in-frame clones and is missing some. The table has 90,000 to 120,000 clones, about 93% seen once. The sample in question was peripheral blood, obtained 28 days after the second AZD1222 dose. The receptors derive from an adult who received the AZD1222 COVID-19 vaccine. The CDR3 runs from the conserved cysteine through the conserved F or W. Fields, in order: D gene, clone size, V gene, J gene, CDR3 DNA, CDR3 protein. The D gene is left open where the match is weak. Size is omitted from some rows. Given values are once, few, many or a class for expanded clones.

.	.	TRBV27	TRBJ2-2	TGTGCCAGCAGTTTGGGCGGGCGGGGCACCGGGGAGCTGTTTTTT	CASSLGGRGTGELFF
TRBD1	.	TRBV6-5	TRBJ2-7	TGTGCCAGCAGGAGGGACAGTGTACGGTACGAGCAGTACTTC	CASRRDSVRYEQYF
TRBD2	.	TRBV10-3	TRBJ2-5	TGTGCCATCAGTCGACTAGCGGGGGGGCAAGAGACCCAGTACTTC	CAISRLAGGQETQYF
TRBD1	.	TRBV7-9	TRBJ1-2	TGTGCCAGCAGCTTAGCGGAGGGACAGGGGGCGGAGGGCTACACCTTC	CASSLAEGQGAEGYTF
.	.	TRBV6-4	TRBJ1-2	TGTGCCAGCAGTGACGGGGGCACCTATGGCTACACCTTC	CASSDGGTYGYTF
TRBD2	.	TRBV18	TRBJ2-3	TGTGCCAGCTCGCGACTAGCGGGCGCCGGAACCACAGATACGCAGTATTTT	CASSRLAGAGTTDTQYF
TRBD1	.	TRBV9	TRBJ2-1	TGTGCCAGCAGCGTTACACAGGGGCCCTACAATGAGCAGTTCTTC	CASSVTQGPYNEQFF
.	.	TRBV28	TRBJ2-5	TGTGCCAGCAGTCCAACCCCCGGAGGGGGCGATGTAGAGACCCAGTACTTC	CASSPTPGGGDVETQYF
.	.	TRBV30	TRBJ1-1	TGTGCCTGGGGTGACGGGGGCTACTCGGCTGAAGCTTTCTTT	CAWGDGGYSAEAFF
TRBD1	.	TRBV5-4	TRBJ1-2	TGTGCCAGCAGCATGGGACAGGGGGTTGACTATGGCTACACCTTC	CASSMGQGVDYGYTF
.	.	TRBV7-7	TRBJ2-3	TGTGCTAGCAGCGTACTAGACACAGATACGCAGTATTTT	CASSVLDTDTQYF
.	.	TRBV4-1	TRBJ1-2	TGCGCCAGCAGCCTACTCATCGGACTGGGTGGCTACACCTTC	CASSLLIGLGGYTF
.	.	TRBV5-1	TRBJ1-4	TGCGCCAGCAGCCAGCCCCAGGGAAGGGGAACTAATGAAAAACTGTTTTTT	CASSQPQGRGTNEKLFF
.	.	TRBV7-9	TRBJ2-2	TGTGCCAGCAGCTTAGTTGGGCGGATACCCGGGGAGCTGTTTTTT	CASSLVGRIPGELFF
TRBD2	.	TRBV7-2	TRBJ2-1	TGTGCCAGCAGCCCTAGGACTAGCGGGAGCGGGCGGGAGCAGTTCTTC	CASSPRTSGSGREQFF
TRBD1	.	TRBV19	TRBJ2-1	TGTGCCAGTAGTCTTATCTACGGGCACAGGGGCCATGAGCAGTTCTTC	CASSLIYGHRGHEQFF
.	.	TRBV11-2	TRBJ2-1	TGTGCCAGCAGCCAAGCTGACTCTCCCTACAATGAGCAGTTCTTC	CASSQADSPYNEQFF
.	.	TRBV6-5	TRBJ1-2	TGTGCCAGCAGACAGCAACCTAACTATGGCTACACCTTC	CASRQQPNYGYTF
.	.	TRBV6-6	TRBJ2-7	TGTGCCAGCATCCTACAGACGGGGAGCTTGTACGAGCAGTACTTC	CASILQTGSLYEQYF
.	.	TRBV27	TRBJ1-1	TGTGCCAGCAGTGACAGGTTGAACACTGAAGCTTTCTTT	CASSDRLNTEAFF
.	.	TRBV10-3	TRBJ2-3	TGTGCCATCAGAGACACCACAGATACGCAGTATTTT	CAIRDTTDTQYF
TRBD1	once	TRBV5-1	TRBJ2-5	TGCGCCAGCAGCCTGCCACAGGGACAGGGGGGAACCCAGTACTTC	CASSLPQGQGGTQYF
.	.	TRBV5-8	TRBJ1-1	TGTGCCAGCAGCGGCGTAGGAATGAACACTGAAGCTTTCTTT	CASSGVGMNTEAFF
TRBD1	once	TRBV28	TRBJ2-3	TGTGCCAGCAGTTGGGGAACAGGGGGCGGTAATTTAAAGATTACAGATACGCAGTATTTT	CASSWGTGGGNLKITDTQYF
.	.	TRBV14	TRBJ1-1	TGTGCCAGCAGCCCCCGACCAACGTACACTGAAGCTTTCTTT	CASSPRPTYTEAFF
.	.	TRBV4-3	TRBJ1-1	TGCGCCAGCAGCCAAGATTTGCAGGGGCTGAACACTGAAGCTTTCTTT	CASSQDLQGLNTEAFF
.	.	TRBV27	TRBJ1-6	TGTGCCAGCAGTTTTACTACGGGGGCGTCAGGTTCACCCCTCCACTTT	CASSFTTGASGSPLHF
TRBD2	.	TRBV28	TRBJ2-5	TGTGCCAGCAGTTTACGGCTAGCGGGGGGAAAGACCCAGTACTTC	CASSLRLAGGKTQYF
.	.	TRBV5-1	TRBJ1-2	TGCGCCAGCAGCTTGATGGTAGGGGTTAACTATGGCTACACCTTC	CASSLMVGVNYGYTF
.	.	TRBV5-4	TRBJ1-5	TGTGCCAGCAGCTTCCGAGGACAGCCCCAGCATTTT	CASSFRGQPQHF
.	few	TRBV13	TRBJ2-7	TGTGCCAGCAGCTTAATGGAGGAGCGAAGCTACGAGCAGTACTTC	CASSLMEERSYEQYF
.	.	TRBV6-5	TRBJ2-3	TGTGCCAGCAGTTACGGGCACCGCACAGATACGCAGTATTTT	CASSYGHRTDTQYF
.	.	TRBV12-5	TRBJ2-7	TGTGCTAGTGGTTTGTTCACACGGAGGGACTACGAGCAGTACTTC	CASGLFTRRDYEQYF
.	.	TRBV27	TRBJ2-1	TGTGCCAGCAGTTTATTCGGCGACTCCTACAATGAGCAGTTCTTC	CASSLFGDSYNEQFF
TRBD1	once	TRBV6-4	TRBJ1-5	TGTGCCAGCAGCGCCCAAGGGGGCAGGGGTCAGCCCCAGCATTTT	CASSAQGGRGQPQHF